This T cell receptor beta chain was recorded in a study of T cells in Graves' hyperthyroidism and ophthalmopathy. Points on this clonotype: Antigen unknown.

Whole-study results and caveats: Also found in blood were most expanded thyroid clonotypes above 0.001. In the analysis, a 13 V-J model separated ophthalmopathy from stable hyperthyroidism.

Germline V gene sequence: CDR1 LGHNA, CDR2 YSLEER. V was pared by 0 bases and J by 8 bases, with 19 bases between. The CDR3 covers 16 residues. Amplified TCR beta CDR3 regions derived from RNA transcripts. Researchers ran a first-round RT-PCR on the TCR CDR3 using the HTBI primer set. TCRdb reprocessed the multiplex PCR reads via MiXCR and lists one record per CDR3 protein. This table has 450,000 to 700,000 distinct CDR3 sequences, approximately 44% appearing once. Thyroid ultrasound and orbital computed tomography, with clinical symptoms and serum thyroxine and TRAb, informed diagnoses. The sample comprised peripheral blood or thyroid tissue (not recorded which). This chain connects TRBV4-3 to TRBJ1-2; a possible D gene is TRBD1 (5 bases). This TCR came from an adult woman with Graves' disease, either hyperthyroidism or ophthalmopathy (not recorded which). CDR3 loop: CASSQDVLGGLKGYTF. The CDR3 DNA follows: TGCGCCAGCAGCCAAGATGTCTTGGGGGGGTTGAAGGGCTACACCTTC.